This TCR beta chain is from a study of cytomegalovirus exposure and HLA in healthy donors. Study outcomes and limitations: Testing in vitro showed a few CMV-associated chains specific for CMV antigens. Researchers catalogued roughly 150 TCR beta chains as cytomegalovirus-associated.

The PCR ran on 60 Vbeta and 13 Jbeta primers. Clones were sequenced by immunoSEQ multiplex PCR, and TCRdb holds only the in-frame ones, with some missing. The sample has fewer than 200,000 clones, 8.5% to 10% seen once. On this clone: Its antigen is not identified.

Germline CDR1 is LGHNA and CDR2 is YNFKEQ. Trimming pared 0 bases from V and 1 base from J, leaving 13 bases between. The CDR3 loop spans 18 amino acids. This clonotype was obtained from a woman aged 25 to 39 in good health and CMV-seropositive. The rearrangement links TRBV4-2 to TRBJ2-6, with a possible D match to TRBD1 (7 bases). The source material was PBMCs. The CDR3 coding sequence is TGTGCCAGCAGCCAAGATTCAGGGGGGAGTTCTGGGGCCAACGTCCTGACTTTC. Translation gives CASSQDSGGSSGANVLTF.